The sequence of this T cell receptor (beta chain) was determined in a study of blood T cell repertoires in COVID-19. Study summary: From T cells, B-cell-depleted T cells, or PBMCs came the material, which was cDNA or gDNA.

The data were produced by immunoSEQ multiplex PCR, yet TCRdb's version contains in-frame clones alone and is incomplete. In the table there are approximately 30,000 clones, around nine tenths of which are singletons. This TCR was recovered from a human donor with active COVID-19. The donor label of this sample is uncertain. Sample: peripheral blood.

CDR3 sequence (DNA): TGTGCCAGCAGCAAACGCGCAGGGAAGGGCAATCAGCCCCAGCATTTT. Translating it yields CASSKRAGKGNQPQHF. The V gene is TRBV21-1, the J gene TRBJ1-5; TRBD1, as called in the table, went unchecked against the DNA. TRBV21-1 is labeled a pseudogene. The CDR3 sequence is 16 residues long.